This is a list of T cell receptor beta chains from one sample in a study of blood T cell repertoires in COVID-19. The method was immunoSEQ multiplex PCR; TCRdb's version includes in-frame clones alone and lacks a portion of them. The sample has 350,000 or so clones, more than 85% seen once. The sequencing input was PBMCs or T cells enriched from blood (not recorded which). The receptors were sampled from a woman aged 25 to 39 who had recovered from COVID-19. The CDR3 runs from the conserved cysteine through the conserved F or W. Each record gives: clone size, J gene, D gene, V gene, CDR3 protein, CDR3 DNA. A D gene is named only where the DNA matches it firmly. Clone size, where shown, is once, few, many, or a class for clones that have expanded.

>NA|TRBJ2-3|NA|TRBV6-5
CASSLGVTDTQYF
TGTGCCAGCAGTTTAGGAGTCACAGATACGCAGTATTTT
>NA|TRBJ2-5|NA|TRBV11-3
CASSLVVQETQYF
TGTGCCAGCAGCTTAGTAGTCCAAGAGACCCAGTACTTC
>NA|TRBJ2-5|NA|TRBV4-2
CASSQQHARGETQYF
TGTGCCAGCAGCCAACAACATGCGAGGGGGGAGACCCAGTACTTC
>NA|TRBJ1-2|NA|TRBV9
CASSVAGFGYTF
TGTGCCAGCAGCGTAGCAGGGTTTGGCTACACCTTC
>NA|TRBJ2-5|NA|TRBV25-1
CASSDPRWTQYF
TGTGCCAGCAGTGATCCGAGGTGGACCCAGTACTTC
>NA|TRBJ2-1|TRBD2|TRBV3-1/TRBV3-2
CASSHPTGGLNEQFF
TGTGCCAGCAGCCATCCTACGGGGGGGCTCAATGAGCAGTTCTTC
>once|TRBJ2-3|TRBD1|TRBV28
CASSYSVGQGADTQYF
TGTGCCAGCAGCTACTCCGTGGGACAGGGGGCAGATACGCAGTATTTT
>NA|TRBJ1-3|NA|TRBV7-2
CASSFTVEENTIYF
TGTGCCAGCAGCTTCACGGTTGAAGAAAACACCATATATTTT
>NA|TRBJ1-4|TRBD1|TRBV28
CASSLPQNRGRNEKLFF
TGTGCCAGCAGTTTACCCCAAAACAGGGGGAGGAATGAAAAACTGTTTTTT
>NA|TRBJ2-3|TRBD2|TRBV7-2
CASSLVGGGAEDTQYF
TGTGCCAGCAGCTTAGTTGGCGGGGGGGCAGAAGATACGCAGTATTTT
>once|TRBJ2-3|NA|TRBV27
CASNSQGSDTQYF
TGTGCCAGTAATTCACAGGGATCAGATACGCAGTATTTT
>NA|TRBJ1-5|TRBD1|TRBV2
CASSEDRGYSNQPQHF
TGTGCCAGCAGTGAAGACAGGGGCTATAGCAATCAGCCCCAGCATTTT
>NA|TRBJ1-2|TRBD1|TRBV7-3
CASSPQPGTVDGYTF
TGTGCCAGCAGCCCCCAGCCCGGGACAGTGGATGGCTACACCTTC
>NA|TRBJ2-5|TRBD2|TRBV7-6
CASSLGLAVGTSGRAYQETQYF
TGTGCCAGCAGCTTAGGGTTAGCTGTGGGGACTAGCGGGAGGGCCTACCAAGAGACCCAGTACTTC
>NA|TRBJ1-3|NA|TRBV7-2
CASSSASGNTIYF
TGTGCCAGCAGCTCCGCGTCTGGAAACACCATATATTTT
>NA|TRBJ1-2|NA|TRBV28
CASRQGYGYTF
TGTGCCAGCAGACAGGGATATGGCTACACCTTC
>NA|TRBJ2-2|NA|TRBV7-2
CASSLAPSVVWELFF
TGTGCCAGCAGCTTAGCCCCTAGTGTAGTTTGGGAGCTGTTTTTT
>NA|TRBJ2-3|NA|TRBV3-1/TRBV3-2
CASSQGGGTTDTQYF
TGTGCCAGCAGCCAAGGAGGGGGAACCACAGATACGCAGTATTTT
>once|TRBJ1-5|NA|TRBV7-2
CASSFNVNQPQHF
TGTGCCAGCAGCTTTAATGTAAATCAGCCCCAGCATTTT
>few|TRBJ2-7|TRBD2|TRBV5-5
CASSFGAGGFPPYEQYF
TGTGCCAGCAGCTTTGGGGCGGGAGGGTTCCCCCCCTACGAGCAGTACTTC
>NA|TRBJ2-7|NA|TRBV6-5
CASGRDASYEQYF
TGTGCCAGCGGGAGAGATGCCTCCTACGAGCAGTACTTC
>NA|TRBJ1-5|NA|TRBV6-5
CASISDRFGNQPQHF
TGTGCCAGCATTTCCGACAGGTTTGGCAATCAGCCCCAGCATTTT